Presented here are 14 T cell receptor beta chains from one specimen sequenced in a study of OX40 agonist ivuxolimab in advanced cancers. Here immunoSEQ multiplex PCR was the method, and the copy in TCRdb shows in-frame clones only, minus some. The sample yields roughly 56,000 clones, 86% seen once. Material: CD4+ or CD8+ T cells sorted from blood, obtained in a trial of the OX40 agonist ivuxolimab. The origin of the receptors is an adult with an advanced solid tumor such as melanoma, head and neck, liver or kidney cancer.

The J gene is TRBJ1-5, the V gene TRBV11-1, with D possibly matching TRBD1 (6 bases). CDR3 length: 19 residues. V was cut by 0 bases and J by 0 bases, with 18 bases left in between. Germline CDR1 SGHAT, CDR2 FQDESV (reference sequence). CDR3 amino acids: CASSLAEPGQGYSNQPQHF. The CDR3 DNA reads TGTGCCAGCAGCTTAGCCGAGCCGGGACAAGGGTATAGCAATCAGCCCCAGCATTTT.

The V call is TRBV5-4, the J call TRBJ2-4; 8 bases fit TRBD1. CDR3 size: 15 residues. V trimming: 4 bases; J trimming: 0 bases; junction bases outside the gene matches: 3. Germline assignment: CDR1 SGHNT and CDR2 YYREEE (reference sequence). DNA for the CDR3: TGTGCCAGCAGCATGACAGGGGCAGCCAAAAACATTCAGTACTTC. Translated, it gives CASSMTGAAKNIQYF. Full variable domain (outside the CDR3, taken from reference TRBV5-4 and TRBJ2-4): ETGVTQSPTHLIKTRGQQVTLRCSSQSGHNTVSWYQQALGQGPQFIFQYYREEENGRGNFPPRFSGLQFPNYSSELNVNALELDDSALYLCASSMTGAAKNIQYFGAGTRLSVL.

The rearrangement uses TRBV11-1 and TRBJ2-5, with D perhaps TRBD2 (5 bases). In germline, CDR1 is SGHAT, CDR2 FQDESV (reference sequence). The CDR3 is 14 residues long. V lost 3 bases and J lost 5, with 13 bases in between. The DNA for the CDR3 is TGTGCCAGCAGCTTTGGTCCCGGCGGGGAGACCCAGTACTTC. This encodes CASSFGPGGETQYF.

This chain uses TRBV28 with TRBJ2-7; D may be TRBD1 (5 bases). Germline V CDR1 and CDR2: MDHEN, SYDVKM. The CDR3 runs 18 residues. With 7 bases removed from V and 3 bases from J, the gap between germline ends came to 28 bases. CDR3 sequence (DNA): TGTGCCAGCACCACAAGGCTAGGGGTAGGATTCATATACTACGAGCAGTACTTC. Protein: CASTTRLGVGFIYYEQYF.

There are a few counts of this clone. The V call is TRBV4-2, the J call TRBJ2-7; D is unclear. Trimming removed 1 base from V and 4 bases from J, with 14 bases in between. The CDR3 is 15 residues long. Germline CDR1 reads LGHNA; CDR2 reads YNFKEQ. This CDR3 reads CASSQGFADPYEQYF. In DNA, the CDR3 is TGTGCCAGCAGCCAAGGGTTCGCGGATCCTTACGAGCAGTACTTC.

This sequence joins TRBV6-5 and TRBJ2-3, with D unclear. V lost 5 bases, J lost 4 bases, and 13 bases lay in between. This CDR3 has 14 amino acids. In germline, CDR1 is MNHEY, CDR2 SVGAGI. The CDR3 coding sequence is TGTGCCAGCAGTGGACCCCCCAGGCCAGATACGCAGTATTTT. Its translation: CASSGPPRPDTQYF.

This clone was observed a single time. This chain links TRBV29-1 with TRBJ2-5; no definite D call. V was trimmed by 3 bases and J by 4 bases, leaving 15 bases between them. Per germline, CDR1 SQVTM and CDR2 ANQGSEA. The CDR3 covers 14 residues. The CDR3 loop reads CSVEGTSTGETQYF. CDR3 coding DNA: TGCAGCGTTGAGGGCACTTCTACGGGAGAGACCCAGTACTTC.

The chain has TRBV14 and TRBJ1-5; possible D gene TRBD1, 5 bases. CDR3 length: 17 amino acids. Trimming removed 1 base from V and 5 bases from J, with 18 bases in between. The germline V gene has CDR1 SGHDN and CDR2 FVKESK. CDR3 nucleotides: TGTGCCAGCAGCCAAGGTGGTTTCAGGGATATCGATCAGCCCCAGCATTTT. Residues: CASSQGGFRDIDQPQHF. Combining the CDR3 with reference TRBV14 and TRBJ1-5 gives the whole variable domain EAGVTQFPSHSVIEKGQTVTLRCDPISGHDNLYWYRRVMGKEIKFLLHFVKESKQDESGMPNNRFLAERTGGTYSTLKVQPAELEDSGVYFCASSQGGFRDIDQPQHFGDGTRLSIL.

The gene calls are TRBV6-5 and TRBJ1-1; D is undetermined. The CDR3 totals 15 residues. V was cut by 2 bases and J by 2 bases, with 12 bases left in between. Germline-derived CDR1 and CDR2 are MNHEY and SVGAGI. The CDR3, as DNA: TGTGCCAGCAGTTACAGGGCGGGGATTAACACTGAAGCTTTCTTT. Translated, it gives CASSYRAGINTEAFF.

This chain uses TRBV6-1 with TRBJ2-7; perhaps TRBD2 as D (5 bases). The V gene's germline CDR1 is MNHNS and CDR2 SASEGT. V dropped 2 bases and J dropped 6 bases, with 20 bases sitting between them. CDR3 length: 16 residues. The chain's CDR3 is CASSESARTVRGEQYF. CDR3 nucleotides: TGTGCCAGCAGTGAATCCGCCCGGACGGTACGGGGCGAGCAGTACTTC.

The V gene is TRBV7-2, the J gene TRBJ1-2; 9 nucleotides align to TRBD1. The CDR3 runs to 14 residues. The V gene's germline CDR1 is SGHTA and CDR2 FQGNSA. Trimming cost V 5 bases and J 3 bases; bases outside gene matches: 4. The CDR3 DNA is TGTGCCAGCAGCCCTTGGGACAGGGACTATGGCTACACCTTC. This gives the protein CASSPWDRDYGYTF.

In DNA form, the CDR3 reads TGCGCCAGCAGCCCAGGGGATAACACTGAAGCTTTCTTT. It specifies CASSPGDNTEAFF. The rearrangement joins TRBV5-1 to TRBJ1-1, with a tentative D call TRBD1 (6 bases). Germline V gene lookup returns CDR1 SGHRS and CDR2 YFSETQ. V was shortened by 4 bases and J by 2 bases, with 9 bases between the two germline ends. The CDR3 runs to 13 residues.

This rearrangement joins TRBV2 to TRBJ2-3; D remains unclear. The CDR3 is 13 residues long. CDR1 SNHLY and CDR2 FYNNEI come from the germline V gene. V lost 6 bases and J lost 10, with 17 bases in between. The CDR3 spells CASRASSLRAQYF. DNA of the CDR3: TGTGCCAGCAGGGCGTCCTCGCTTCGTGCGCAGTATTTT.

This chain joins TRBV2 and TRBJ2-5; D uncertain. V shed 4 bases and J shed 2 bases, with 11 bases lying between them. CDR1 and CDR2 (germline): SNHLY, FYNNEI. The CDR3 contains 14 residues. CDR3 DNA: TGTGCCAGCAGTGGCAGCTTAGGGCAAGAGACCCAGTACTTC. Its protein is CASSGSLGQETQYF.